The 31 T cell receptor beta chains below all came from one sample that was sequenced in a study of cytomegalovirus exposure and HLA in healthy donors. PCR employed 60 Vbeta and 13 Jbeta primers. The method was immunoSEQ multiplex PCR; TCRdb's version includes in-frame clones alone and lacks a portion of them. Of around 160,000 clones in the sample, over 70% are singletons; the top ten hold roughly 7%. The specimen sequenced was PBMCs. The receptors originated from a male donor in good health and CMV-seropositive.

The chain is built from TRBV6-1 and TRBJ2-7; 7 bases fit TRBD1. J lost 4 bases, V lost 8 bases, and 11 bases had no gene match. The CDR3 sequence is 14 residues long. Per the germline V gene, CDR1 is MNHNS and CDR2 is SASEGT. The chain's CDR3 is CASQSDREMYEQYF. Here the CDR3 DNA reads TGTGCCAGCCAGTCCGACAGGGAAATGTACGAGCAGTACTTC.

V usage is TRBV2 and J usage is TRBJ1-1; TRBD1 might be the D (5 bases). The CDR3 runs to 12 residues. The germline gives CDR1 SNHLY, CDR2 FYNNEI. Trimming took 8 bases from V and 9 from J, leaving 16 bases between them. The CDR3 nucleotides are TGTGCCAGCGAAGAGGAGGGGAGTCAAGCTTTCTTT. Its translation: CASEEEGSQAFF.

The chain links TRBV29-1 to TRBJ1-2; 7 bases align to TRBD1. This CDR3 has 17 amino acids. After removal of 4 bases from V and 2 bases from J, the junction contained 16 bases not matched to a gene. Germline lookup yields CDR1 SQVTM and CDR2 ANQGSEA. In DNA form, the CDR3 reads TGCAGCGTTGGACCCGGATACACGCTGGACAGGAACTATGGCTACACCTTC. Translated: CSVGPGYTLDRNYGYTF.

A few counts support this clone. The chain links TRBV4-2 to TRBJ2-7; 12 bases fit TRBD2. The CDR3 is 15 residues long. Germline V gene sequence: CDR1 LGHNA, CDR2 YNFKEQ. J gave up 3 bases and V 4 bases, and 4 bases lay outside the gene matches. This CDR3 is CASSPTTSGGYEQYF. The CDR3 DNA reads TGTGCCAGCAGCCCCACGACTAGCGGGGGCTACGAGCAGTACTTC.

V usage is TRBV6-5 and J usage is TRBJ1-2, with TRBD1 as a possible D gene (6 bases). The CDR3 spans 16 residues. Germline V CDR1 and CDR2: MNHEY, SVGAGI. V was trimmed by 2 bases and J by 3 bases, leaving 16 bases between them. In DNA form, the CDR3 reads TGTGCCAGCAGTTACGGGATGGACAGCGCGTACTATGGCTACACCTTC. It specifies CASSYGMDSAYYGYTF.

This chain joins TRBV7-9 and TRBJ2-4, with 7 nucleotides matching TRBD1. V lost 5 bases and J lost 7; bases outside the gene matches: 8. Germline V gene sequence: CDR1 SEHNR, CDR2 FQNEAQ (reference sequence). The CDR3 runs to 14 residues. The CDR3 DNA reads TGTGCCAGCAGCCCGCGACAGGGTGTCAACATTCAGTACTTC. It translates to CASSPRQGVNIQYF.

This chain uses TRBV30 with TRBJ2-5; TRBD2 is a possible D gene (6 bases). V lost 1 base to trimming and J lost 12 bases, with 18 bases between them. Germline values: CDR1 GTSNPN, CDR2 SVGIG (reference sequence). The CDR3 runs 13 residues. The CDR3 reads CAWSANRGGFKYF. CDR3 DNA sequence: TGTGCCTGGAGTGCTAACCGTGGGGGGTTTAAGTACTTC.

This clone was counted a single time. The chain links TRBV10-3 to TRBJ2-3; 11 positions agree with TRBD2. Germline V gene data show CDR1 as ENHRY and CDR2 as SYGVKD. V shed 0 bases, J shed 3 bases, and the junction held 8 bases outside the gene matches. CDR3 length: 18 amino acids. Here the CDR3 DNA reads TGTGCCATCAGTGAGTCGGCGCTAGCGGGGGGCGAGACAGATACGCAGTATTTT. Amino acid sequence: CAISESALAGGETDTQYF.

The chain employs TRBV6-4 and TRBJ1-4; 7 nucleotides align to TRBD1. CDR3 length: 18 residues. Unmatched junction bases numbered 19, after V lost 5 bases and J lost 7 bases. CDR1 and CDR2 (germline): MRHNA, SNTAGT. The CDR3 spells CASSPGGGARRRTEKLFF. Here the CDR3 DNA reads TGTGCCAGCAGTCCGGGAGGGGGCGCAAGAAGAAGGACTGAAAAACTGTTTTTT.

CDR3 loop: CASSLPTGPSTDTQYF. The CDR3 region has the DNA TGTGCCAGCAGCTTACCGACAGGGCCTAGCACAGATACGCAGTATTTT. The rearrangement joins TRBV11-2 to TRBJ2-3; 7 positions match TRBD1. The CDR3 has 16 residues. Germline CDR1 reads SGHAT; CDR2 reads FQNNGV. The junction had 5 bases not matched to a gene; V was cut back by 2 bases and J by 0 bases.

This chain joins TRBV14 and TRBJ1-2; maybe TRBD1 (6 bases). The CDR3 runs 16 residues. Trimming removed 0 bases at V and 1 base at J, with 12 bases between. In germline, CDR1 is SGHDN, CDR2 FVKESK. This chain's CDR3 is CASSQDNRDRNYGYTF. The CDR3 bases are TGTGCCAGCAGCCAAGACAACAGGGATCGTAACTATGGCTACACCTTC.

CDR3 nucleotides: TGTGCCAGCTCTTCCAGGGGGAGCTCCTACGAGCAGTACTTC. It encodes CASSSRGSSYEQYF. This rearrangement joins TRBV27 to TRBJ2-7; 7 bases align to TRBD1. The length of the CDR3 is 14 residues. The germline CDR1 and CDR2 sequences are MNHEY and SMNVEV (reference sequence). V gave up 8 bases and J gave up 0 bases; unmatched junction bases: 7.

The chain joins TRBV5-4 to TRBJ1-1; unclear D gene. Trimming shortened V by 1 base and J by 1 base, and 14 bases separated the two germline ends. CDR1 is SGHNT and CDR2 is YYREEE in the germline V gene (reference sequence). The CDR3 is 16 residues long. Here the CDR3 reads CASSLQASQKNTEAFF. CDR3 in DNA: TGTGCCAGCAGCTTGCAGGCCTCCCAAAAGAACACTGAAGCTTTCTTT.

CDR3 bases: TGCGCCAGCAGCTTGGGAACAGGGGGCGCCGATGGCTACACCTTC. Residues: CASSLGTGGADGYTF. The chain combines TRBV5-1 with TRBJ1-2; TRBD1 matches 9 bases. CDR1 and CDR2 from the germline V gene are SGHRS and YFSETQ. V gave up 0 bases and J gave up 6 bases; unmatched junction bases: 6. The CDR3 loop spans 15 amino acids.

With regard to this clone: At the DNA level, this CDR3 is encoded by other sequences in the same sample as well. The chain carries TRBV18 and TRBJ1-1; no clear D. V lost 2 bases and J lost 2, with 6 bases in between. Germline V gene data show CDR1 as KGHSH and CDR2 as LQKENI. The CDR3 runs 13 residues. CDR3 DNA sequence: TGTGCCAGCTCACCATCGCTAAACACTGAAGCTTTCTTT. It codes for CASSPSLNTEAFF. Complete variable domain (other parts from reference TRBV18 and TRBJ1-1): NAGVMQNPRHLVRRRGQEARLRCSPMKGHSHVYWYRQLPEEGLKFMVYLQKENIIDESGMPKERFSAEFPKEGPSILRIQQVVRGDSAAYFCASSPSLNTEAFFGQGTRLTVV.

V gene TRBV9 combines with J gene TRBJ2-3; 9 bases fit TRBD2. V shed 0 bases, J shed 2 bases, and the junction held 7 bases outside the gene matches. The CDR3 spans 17 residues. The germline V gene has CDR1 SGDLS and CDR2 YYNGEE. The CDR3 region has the DNA TGTGCCAGCAGCGTAGGGGCGGGCGGGGGGGTCACAGATACGCAGTATTTT. As protein: CASSVGAGGGVTDTQYF.

This chain connects TRBV11-2 to TRBJ2-5; D might be TRBD1 (6 bases). This CDR3 region has 13 residues. V dropped 5 bases and J dropped 1 base, with 8 bases sitting between them. In germline, CDR1 is SGHAT, CDR2 FQNNGV. CDR3 loop: CASSRTVQETQYF. The CDR3 DNA reads TGTGCCAGCAGCCGGACAGTCCAAGAGACCCAGTACTTC.

This chain connects TRBV30 to TRBJ1-1, with 8 positions matching TRBD1. CDR3 size: 14 residues. The germline V gene encodes CDR1 GTSNPN and CDR2 SVGIG (reference sequence). Trimming removed 6 bases from V and 1 base from J; junction bases left unmatched: 7. The CDR3 loop is CACLTGAENTEAFF. The CDR3 nucleotides are TGTGCCTGTCTGACAGGGGCGGAGAACACTGAAGCTTTCTTT.

The chain couples TRBV5-1 to TRBJ1-1; 7 nucleotides line up with TRBD1. Germline CDR1 is SGHRS and CDR2 is YFSETQ. The CDR3 is 14 residues long. The V gene end was trimmed by 7 bases and the J gene end by 0 bases; junction bases not matched to a gene: 6. The CDR3 DNA is TGCGCCAGCGCCCGGGACAGAGTGAACACTGAAGCTTTCTTT. Encoded protein: CASARDRVNTEAFF.

This chain connects TRBV6-1 to TRBJ1-6; 8 positions match TRBD1. This CDR3 is 14 amino acids long. Trimming at V came to 7 bases and at J to 8 bases, leaving 7 bases not matched to a gene. CDR1 and CDR2 from the germline V gene are MNHNS and SASEGT. The DNA of the CDR3 is TGTGCCAGCACCGTCGACAGGGGCTATTCACCCCTCCACTTT. This codes for CASTVDRGYSPLHF.

This clone was observed a single time. This sequence joins TRBV11-3 and TRBJ2-3, with a possible D match to TRBD2 (6 bases). The CDR3 contains 15 residues. V lost 0 bases and J 5 bases, leaving 12 bases between the germline ends. Germline V gives CDR1 SGHNT, CDR2 YENEEA. CDR3 residues: CASSLEGGEQDTQYF. DNA of the CDR3: TGTGCCAGCAGCTTAGAAGGCGGGGAGCAAGATACGCAGTATTTT.

This rearrangement joins TRBV5-1 to TRBJ1-2, with D uncertain. Trimming took 1 base from V and 2 from J, leaving 12 bases between them. Germline lookup yields CDR1 SGHRS and CDR2 YFSETQ. CDR3 length: 15 amino acids. The DNA of the CDR3 is TGCGCCAGCAGCTTGTTACCGGGGAGGAACTATGGCTACACCTTC. Translation gives CASSLLPGRNYGYTF.

As to this clone: One junction end disagrees with the germline gene, perhaps due to a read error. The chain has TRBV6-1 and TRBJ2-6; D may be TRBD2 (5 bases). CDR3 length equals 16 residues. Per germline, CDR1 MNHNS and CDR2 SASEGT. This CDR3 is CASSEVEGSGVNVLTF. For the CDR3, the DNA is TGTGCCAGCAGTGAGGTTGAGGGCTCTGGGGTCAACGTCCTGACTTTC.

The chain carries TRBV19 and TRBJ2-1; D might be TRBD2 (6 bases). The germline V gene has CDR1 LNHDA and CDR2 SQIVND (reference sequence). This CDR3 has 16 residues. The V and J ends lost 0 bases and 5 bases respectively, with 14 bases between them. The CDR3 coding sequence is TGTGCCAGTAGTATAGATGGGACTTACTCGAACAATGAGCAGTTCTTC. This gives the protein CASSIDGTYSNNEQFF.

The J gene is TRBJ1-2, the V gene TRBV4-1; 9 bases align to TRBD1. Germline V gene lookup returns CDR1 MGHRA and CDR2 YSYEKL. The CDR3 has 14 residues. Trimming took 6 bases from V and 4 from J; bases not matched to a gene: 6. DNA for the CDR3: TGCGCCAGCAGACAGGACAGGGGATCCTATGGCTACACCTTC. Translation gives CASRQDRGSYGYTF.

The CDR3 coding sequence is TGTGCCAGCAGCTTTGCGGGGGGCGTGAACACTGAAGCTTTCTTT. It translates to CASSFAGGVNTEAFF. This sequence joins TRBV7-2 and TRBJ1-1; a weak D match, TRBD1 (6 bases). This CDR3 has 15 amino acids. Per the germline V gene, CDR1 is SGHTA and CDR2 is FQGNSA. Trimming left V 3 bases short and J 0 bases short, with 11 bases between.

Here the CDR3 reads CASSPHTGGSYEQYF. In DNA, the CDR3 is TGTGCCAGCAGTCCACACACAGGGGGCTCCTACGAGCAGTACTTC. The chain carries TRBV27 and TRBJ2-7; 8 bases match TRBD1. This CDR3 comprises 15 residues. V shed 5 bases and J 0 bases; nucleotides not matched to a gene: 6. Germline CDR1 and CDR2: MNHEY and SMNVEV (reference sequence).

V is TRBV19 and J is TRBJ1-1; D gene ambiguous. Per germline, CDR1 LNHDA and CDR2 SQIVND (reference sequence). This CDR3 has 14 amino acids. Trimming left V 0 bases short and J 2 bases short, with 7 bases between. DNA of the CDR3: TGTGCCAGTAGTATAGACAGCGTTAACACTGAAGCTTTCTTT. Protein product: CASSIDSVNTEAFF.

This chain uses TRBV18 with TRBJ1-2; 8 nucleotides match TRBD1. V shed 6 bases and J 6 bases; nucleotides not matched to a gene: 18. The CDR3 consists of 17 residues. Germline CDR1 reads KGHSH; CDR2 reads LQKENI. The CDR3 nucleotides are TGTGCCAGCTCCCCTGGGACCCAGGGGGCAAACAAGGATGGCTACACCTTC. This sequence encodes CASSPGTQGANKDGYTF.

The chain employs TRBV7-6 and TRBJ1-3, with D perhaps TRBD1 (5 bases). V lost 1 base to trimming and J lost 2 bases, with 12 bases between them. From germline, CDR1 is SGHVS and CDR2 FNYEAQ. The CDR3 spans 16 residues. The CDR3 DNA sequence: TGTGCCAGCAGCTTAGAACCCGGACAAACTGGAAACACCATATATTTT. The encoded protein is CASSLEPGQTGNTIYF.

The genes are TRBV13 and TRBJ2-7, with D perhaps matching TRBD2 (5 bases). Germline CDR1 reads PRHDT; CDR2 reads FYEKMQ (reference sequence). CDR3 length: 13 amino acids. Trimming removed 5 bases from V and 6 bases from J, with 14 bases in between. The CDR3 protein is CASSPTIGGEQYF. As DNA, the CDR3 is TGTGCCAGCAGCCCGACGATCGGAGGCGAGCAGTACTTC.